This entry lists 28 T cell receptor beta chains sequenced from one sample in a study of T cell responses to AZD1222 COVID-19 vaccine. Sequenced by immunoSEQ multiplex PCR; TCRdb stores in-frame clones only, minus some. The profile shows 75,000 to 90,000 clones, more than 85% of them singletons. This material consisted of peripheral blood, taken on day 0 of AZD1222 vaccination. These receptor sequences come from an adult in good health.

This clone was seen only once. The chain's CDR3 is CASSADSYAGGISSYNEQFF. For the CDR3, the DNA is TGTGCCAGCAGCGCAGACTCCTACGCGGGGGGGATAAGCTCCTACAATGAGCAGTTCTTC. This chain connects TRBV9 to TRBJ2-1; 9 bases are a match to TRBD2. The CDR3 sequence is 20 residues long. V was pared by 3 bases and J by 0 bases, with 16 bases of the junction left unmatched. Germline lookup yields CDR1 SGDLS and CDR2 YYNGEE.

Worth noting for this clone: Other DNA variants within this sample encode the same CDR3. For the CDR3, the DNA is TGTGCCAGCAGCCTCGACAGAAACACTGAAGCTTTCTTT. It specifies CASSLDRNTEAFF. This sequence joins TRBV7-2 and TRBJ1-1; D is perhaps TRBD1 (5 bases). V dropped 5 bases and J dropped 2 bases, with 9 bases sitting between them. Looked up from germline, CDR1 is SGHTA and CDR2 is FQGNSA. The CDR3 consists of 13 residues.

The chain employs TRBV28 and TRBJ1-5; D gene unclear. V was trimmed by 2 bases and J by 0 bases, leaving 11 bases between them. The CDR3 runs 16 residues. Germline-derived CDR1 and CDR2 are MDHEN and SYDVKM. CDR3 in amino acids: CASSLIRDISNQPQHF. The CDR3 nucleotides read TGTGCCAGCAGTTTAATAAGAGACATTAGCAATCAGCCCCAGCATTTT.

The J gene is TRBJ1-2, the V gene TRBV5-1; possible D gene TRBD1, 5 bases. Trimming took off 3 bases at V and 4 bases at J, with 10 bases between the two ends. The CDR3 contains 13 residues. Germline CDR1 SGHRS, CDR2 YFSETQ. For the CDR3, the DNA is TGCGCCAGCAGCTACGACAGAGCCTATGGCTACACCTTC. Amino acids: CASSYDRAYGYTF.

The rearrangement joins TRBV5-4 to TRBJ1-2; no clear D. V lost 0 bases to trimming and J lost 3 bases, with 9 bases between them. This CDR3 region has 14 residues. Germline CDR1 reads SGHNT; CDR2 reads YYREEE (reference sequence). The CDR3 sequence: CASSLAGSDYGYTF. CDR3 nucleotide sequence: TGTGCCAGCAGCTTGGCTGGGTCGGACTATGGCTACACCTTC.

The gene calls are TRBV18 and TRBJ1-5; the D is unclear. CDR3 length: 15 residues. The germline V gene has CDR1 KGHSH and CDR2 LQKENI. Trimming removed 5 bases from V and 0 bases from J, with 11 bases in between. CDR3 bases: TGTGCCAGCTCAAGGACGGAGGTTAGCAATCAGCCCCAGCATTTT. Encoded protein: CASSRTEVSNQPQHF.

This chain links TRBV27 with TRBJ1-1; D unresolved. The V gene lost 4 bases and the J gene lost 1 base, with 13 bases spanning the gap. The germline CDR1 and CDR2 sequences are MNHEY and SMNVEV (reference sequence). CDR3 size: 15 residues. The CDR3 loop is CASSSGRGENTEAFF. The CDR3 coding sequence is TGTGCCAGCAGTTCCGGACGGGGAGAGAACACTGAAGCTTTCTTT.

The chain couples TRBV29-1 to TRBJ1-4, with D possibly being TRBD1 (5 bases). The germline CDR1 and CDR2 sequences are SQVTM and ANQGSEA. CDR3 size: 12 residues. V lost 6 bases and J lost 0, with 5 bases in between. This CDR3 is CSVTATNEKLFF. The CDR3 DNA is TGCAGCGTGACAGCAACTAATGAAAAACTGTTTTTT.

This clone has only one observation. The J gene is TRBJ2-7, the V gene TRBV15, with 7 bases matching TRBD1. The germline V gene encodes CDR1 LNHNV and CDR2 YYDKDF (reference sequence). V gave up 1 base and J gave up 3 bases; unmatched junction bases: 6. This CDR3 is 15 amino acids long. The CDR3 DNA reads as TGTGCCACCAGCAGAGGTCTGGGACAGAGCTACGAGCAGTACTTC. Protein sequence: CATSRGLGQSYEQYF.

There are a few counts of this clone. The V gene is TRBV28, the J gene TRBJ1-6; 7 bases agree with TRBD1. The germline V gene encodes CDR1 MDHEN and CDR2 SYDVKM. This CDR3 region has 12 residues. With 10 bases clipped from V and 10 bases from J, the junction kept 7 bases outside the gene matches. CDR3 amino acids: CATTGEYSPLHF. The CDR3 DNA follows: TGTGCCACCACAGGGGAGTACTCACCCCTCCACTTT.

The V gene is TRBV18, the J gene TRBJ2-7, with TRBD1 identical over 10 bases. The CDR3 spans 15 residues. J gave up 1 base and V 3 bases, and 3 bases lay outside the gene matches. The germline V gene encodes CDR1 KGHSH and CDR2 LQKENI. The CDR3: CASSPVGQGSYEQYF. In nucleotides, the CDR3 is TGTGCCAGCTCACCTGTGGGACAGGGGTCCTACGAGCAGTACTTC.

The chain combines TRBV7-3 with TRBJ1-1; D is uncertain. The germline gives CDR1 SGHTA, CDR2 FQGTGA. This CDR3 region has 13 residues. The ends were cut back, 2 bases at V and 1 base at J, with 5 bases in the middle. CDR3 protein: CASSLSGNTEAFF. The CDR3, as DNA: TGTGCCAGCAGCTTATCGGGGAACACTGAAGCTTTCTTT.

This chain connects TRBV5-6 to TRBJ1-2; D is unclear. V gave up 4 bases and J gave up 3 bases, with 16 bases separating them. The CDR3 is made up of 15 amino acids. In germline, CDR1 is SGHDT, CDR2 YYEEEE. The CDR3 DNA reads as TGTGCCAGCAGCCTCCTCGCGGCCCGCCACTATGGCTACACCTTC. Its protein is CASSLLAARHYGYTF.

The chain uses TRBV4-3 and TRBJ1-5; D is undetermined. CDR1 LGHNA and CDR2 YSLEER come from the germline V gene. The CDR3 totals 13 residues. Trimming cost V 0 bases and J 6 bases, with 6 bases left between them. The CDR3 nucleotides read TGCGCCAGCAGCCAAGATTCCGGTCAGCCCCAGCATTTT. Residues: CASSQDSGQPQHF.

The chain has TRBV19 and TRBJ2-7; no clear D. V lost 8 bases, J lost 4 bases, and 9 bases lay in between. This CDR3 contains 11 residues. Germline V gene data show CDR1 as LNHDA and CDR2 as SQIVND (reference sequence). CDR3 DNA sequence: TGTGCCAGTGGGTGGTTGTACGAGCAGTACTTC. This sequence encodes CASGWLYEQYF.

V gene TRBV7-9 combines with J gene TRBJ1-6; 7 nucleotides agree with TRBD1. The V gene's germline CDR1 is SEHNR and CDR2 FQNEAQ (reference sequence). The V and J ends lost 5 bases and 8 bases, in that order; junction bases with no gene match: 9. CDR3 size: 15 residues. CDR3 sequence: CASSPPGQLDSPLHF. The CDR3, as DNA: TGTGCCAGCAGCCCTCCGGGACAGCTTGATTCACCCCTCCACTTT. Full variable domain (outside the CDR3, taken from reference TRBV7-9 and TRBJ1-6): DTGVSQNPRHKITKRGQNVTFRCDPISEHNRLYWYRQTLGQGPEFLTYFQNEAQLEKSRLLSDRFSAERPKGSFSTLEIQRTEQGDSAMYLCASSPPGQLDSPLHFGNGTRLTVT.

This chain connects TRBV5-5 to TRBJ1-4, with D maybe TRBD1 (6 bases). The CDR3 totals 13 residues. Trimming stripped 3 bases from V and 5 bases from J, with 8 bases between. The V gene's germline CDR1 is SGHKS and CDR2 YYEKEE (reference sequence). The CDR3 is CASSSGTNEKLFF. The CDR3 coding sequence is TGTGCCAGCAGCTCCGGGACAAATGAAAAACTGTTTTTT.

This chain uses TRBV11-2 with TRBJ2-3; D uncertain. Trimming took off 1 base at V and 3 bases at J, with 11 bases between the two ends. The germline gives CDR1 SGHAT, CDR2 FQNNGV. This CDR3 is built from 15 residues. The CDR3 reads CASSLVGLGTDTQYF. CDR3 bases: TGTGCCAGCAGCTTAGTGGGCCTGGGGACAGATACGCAGTATTTT.

A single count supports this clone. The V gene is TRBV14, the J gene TRBJ2-3; the match to TRBD1 covers 7 bases. Germline values: CDR1 SGHDN, CDR2 FVKESK. The CDR3 loop spans 15 amino acids. With 4 bases clipped from V and 4 bases from J, the junction kept 8 bases outside the gene matches. The CDR3 DNA follows: TGTGCCAGCAGCCGGATGACAGGGTCGGCAGATACGCAGTATTTT. This codes for CASSRMTGSADTQYF.

V is TRBV7-9 and J is TRBJ1-3, with TRBD1 as a possible D gene (5 bases). Trimming cost V 6 bases and J 4 bases, with 22 bases left between them. CDR3 length: 17 residues. Germline CDR1 is SEHNR and CDR2 is FQNEAQ (reference sequence). The DNA of the CDR3 is TGTGCCAGCAGGGGACTAAGGGACCCGGGACGGGGAAACACCATATATTTT. It translates to CASRGLRDPGRGNTIYF.

This chain links TRBV11-2 with TRBJ1-3, with 9 positions matching TRBD1. V was clipped by 0 bases and J by 0 bases; unmatched bases: 6. This CDR3 comprises 18 residues. CDR1 and CDR2 (germline): SGHAT, FQNNGV. The CDR3 nucleotides are TGTGCCAGCAGCTTAGATGGGGACAGGGCCAACTCTGGAAACACCATATATTTT. Translated: CASSLDGDRANSGNTIYF.

The rearrangement joins TRBV9 to TRBJ1-2; maybe TRBD1 (5 bases). Germline lookup yields CDR1 SGDLS and CDR2 YYNGEE. The CDR3 is 15 amino acids. Trimming took 2 bases from V and 0 from J, leaving 11 bases between them. CDR3 DNA: TGTGCCAGCAGCGTGGGGGACGGTTCTAACTATGGCTACACCTTC. This sequence encodes CASSVGDGSNYGYTF. The variable domain in full, completed from reference TRBV9 and TRBJ1-2, reads DSGVTQTPKHLITATGQRVTLRCSPRSGDLSVYWYQQSLDQGLQFLIQYYNGEERAKGNILERFSAQQFPDLHSELNLSSLELGDSALYFCASSVGDGSNYGYTFGSGTRLTVV.

V usage is TRBV4-2 and J usage is TRBJ1-3; D is perhaps TRBD1 (5 bases). Between the trimmed V and J ends, which lost 0 bases and 2 bases, there was a span of 14 bases. The CDR3 extends over 17 amino acids. Germline values: CDR1 LGHNA, CDR2 YNFKEQ. The CDR3 nucleotides are TGTGCCAGCAGCCAAGATGGGGGAAGTAACACTGGAAACACCATATATTTT. Protein sequence: CASSQDGGSNTGNTIYF.

This clone has only a few counts. This chain uses TRBV29-1 with TRBJ1-2; 8 positions agree with TRBD1. V was pared by 7 bases and J by 0 bases, with 4 bases of the junction left unmatched. Germline V gene sequence: CDR1 SQVTM, CDR2 ANQGSEA. The CDR3 is 13 residues long. The CDR3 protein is CSARTGTNYGYTF. The CDR3 nucleotides read TGCAGCGCCCGGACAGGGACTAACTATGGCTACACCTTC.

The chain joins TRBV28 to TRBJ1-5; D ambiguous. V was cut by 7 bases and J by 0 bases, with 10 bases left in between. The germline V gene encodes CDR1 MDHEN and CDR2 SYDVKM. The CDR3 spans 14 residues. CDR3 amino acids: CASITTPSNQPQHF. For the CDR3, the DNA is TGTGCCAGCATCACGACCCCTAGCAATCAGCCCCAGCATTTT.

V gene TRBV18 combines with J gene TRBJ1-1; D might be TRBD1 (5 bases). Trimming stripped 5 bases from V and 3 bases from J, with 10 bases between. The CDR3 covers 13 residues. Germline-derived CDR1 and CDR2 are KGHSH and LQKENI. The CDR3 here is CASSGDGYTEAFF. The DNA for the CDR3 is TGTGCCAGCTCAGGGGACGGCTACACTGAAGCTTTCTTT.

The rearrangement uses TRBV7-2 and TRBJ1-3; D perhaps matches TRBD1 (6 bases). This CDR3 contains 15 residues. Between the trimmed V and J ends, which lost 5 bases and 2 bases, there was a span of 13 bases. Looked up from germline, CDR1 is SGHTA and CDR2 is FQGNSA. The CDR3 spells CASSLDRPPGNTIYF. The CDR3 region has the DNA TGTGCCAGCAGCCTTGACAGGCCCCCTGGAAACACCATATATTTT.

This clone appeared once. The V and J genes are TRBV2 and TRBJ1-3, with TRBD1 as a possible D gene (5 bases). The CDR3 length is 18 residues. The V end lost 4 bases, the J end lost 0 bases, and 19 bases lay between the germline ends. Germline V gene lookup returns CDR1 SNHLY and CDR2 FYNNEI. The CDR3 protein is CASSGGHRRNLSGNTIYF. DNA for the CDR3: TGTGCCAGCAGTGGCGGACATCGGCGCAATCTCTCTGGAAACACCATATATTTT.